The entry that follows covers one T cell receptor (beta chain) sequence. This record comes from a study of ipilimumab plus nivolumab after autologous stem cell transplantation. Ipilimumab, 1 mg/kg, started 14 to 28 days after autologous transplant. Generated by immunoSEQ multiplex PCR, the TCRdb table keeps only in-frame clones and is missing some. The repertoire has about 19,000 clones, 81% of them found once; the top ten carry about 6.4%. Sequencing was performed on PBMCs, taken in a trial of ipilimumab plus nivolumab as post-transplant consolidation. This sequence originates from a male donor with diffuse large B-cell lymphoma.

This CDR3 is CASSRFGGGRDNEQFF. The CDR3 DNA is TGCGCCAGCAGCCGCTTCGGGGGGGGCCGCGACAATGAGCAGTTCTTC. This chain joins TRBV4-1 and TRBJ2-1; TRBD2 matches at 8 bases. Trimming at V came to 4 bases and at J to 5 bases, leaving 10 bases not matched to a gene. CDR3 size: 16 residues. Germline-derived CDR1 and CDR2 are MGHRA and YSYEKL.